The T cell receptor (beta chain) described here comes from a study of shared clonotypes between healthy human individuals. Study-level background: CD8 memory received one plate per donor, CD8 naive two, CD4 memory three and CD4 naive three. The study's findings and limits: Rarefaction gave evidence that sorted-subset sequencing remained incomplete despite large depth.

Genomic DNA belonging to each subset was distributed in equal measure over several immunoSEQ plates. It was 200 to 250 ng DNA, about 30,000 T cell genomes, that sorted-subset replicate PCRs used. Measured with immunoSEQ multiplex PCR; TCRdb has only the in-frame clones, and not every one. The sample lists around 2,000,000 clones, about 92% occurring once. Concerning this clone: The target antigen is unknown.

It was CD45RO-negative cells, positively selected for CCR7, that made up naive CD8 cells, with terminally differentiated effector memory CD45RA+ cells excluded. This sequence originates from a man aged 18 to 30 in good health. Some clones in this sample may be carry-over from other donors' samples. Sequencing was carried out using naive CD8+ T cells from PBMCs.

CDR3 DNA: TGCAGCGTTGATTCCGCGGGAGGGCCTCTCGAGCAGTACTTC. Translated: CSVDSAGGPLEQYF. The rearrangement joins TRBV29-1 to TRBJ2-7; the match to TRBD2 covers 9 bases. CDR3 size: 14 residues. The V and J ends lost 3 bases and 6 bases, in that order; junction bases with no gene match: 9. The germline V gene encodes CDR1 SQVTM and CDR2 ANQGSEA.